This T cell receptor (beta chain) stems from a study of blood T cell repertoires in COVID-19. Study-level background: The cDNA or gDNA used as material had been derived from T cells, B-cell-depleted T cells, or PBMCs.

TCRdb's copy holds only in-frame clones and misses some; the assay was immunoSEQ multiplex PCR. The table shows 45,000 to 70,000 clones, with 75% to 90% occurring only once. Germline V CDR1 and CDR2: SGHRS, YFSETQ. This CDR3 is built from 13 residues. J lost 8 bases, V lost 4 bases, and 7 bases had no gene match. The TCR was taken from a woman in her fifties or sixties with active COVID-19. This chain joins TRBV5-1 and TRBJ1-2; 8 bases fit TRBD1. Sequencing was performed on peripheral blood. The CDR3 here is CASSLTGDVGYTF. DNA of the CDR3: TGCGCCAGCAGCCTGACAGGGGATGTCGGCTACACCTTC.